Given below is one T cell receptor beta chain in context. Assay used: immunoSEQ multiplex PCR; TCRdb lists only in-frame clones, some missing. Among about 680,000 clones listed, approximately 88% were seen once. The sample belongs to a study of Ad26.COV2.S vaccination and SARS-CoV-2 variants. Treatment given: around 19 received Ad26.COV2.S at low or high dose, single or two shots; about 5 received placebo; per-sample allocation not given. Day 63 after the first vaccine or placebo injection was the time point for sampling. The CDR3 has 18 residues. The germline V gene encodes CDR1 SGHDN and CDR2 FVKESK. Trimming took 4 bases from V and 8 from J; bases not matched to a gene: 17.

Sequenced material: peripheral blood, taken in a trial of Ad26.COV2.S vaccine versus placebo. The sequence was collected from a person between 18 and 60 years old who received the Ad26.COV2.S COVID-19 vaccine or a placebo. V usage is TRBV14 and J usage is TRBJ1-4; 9 bases line up with TRBD1. This chain's CDR3 is CASSPRGASRDRDEKLFF. The CDR3 nucleotides are TGTGCCAGCAGCCCCAGAGGGGCCTCCCGGGACAGGGACGAAAAACTGTTTTTT.